One sample yielded the 19 T cell receptor delta chains listed below, sequenced in a study of gamma-delta chains in newborns, infants, children. With CATT, TCRdb re-called clones from the reads. This sample has fewer than 4,500 delta-chain clones; under 2.5% occur once, and the top ten carry about a tenth. Input material: blood. These receptors were collected from a child who was a newborn, infant or young child, either healthy, febrile or measles-vaccinated (not recorded which).

Remarks on this clone: One end of the junction varies from germline; a read error may be responsible. The V call is TRDV2, the J call TRDJ3; 10 bases line up with TRDD3. The CDR3 is 18 residues long. Germline CDR1 is GEAIGNYY and CDR2 is EKD. The CDR3 protein is CACDTGGYSAWDTRHMFF. The DNA of the CDR3 is TGTGCCTGTGACACTGGGGGATACAGCGCCTGGGACACCCGACATATGTTTTTC.

This clone is labeled as medium-sized. The V and J genes are TRDV1 and TRDJ1, with 9 nucleotides matching TRDD2. The ends lost 3 bases at V and 1 base at J; junction bases unmatched: 24. CDR3 length equals 22 residues. Germline CDR1 is TSWWSYY and CDR2 is QGS. This CDR3 reads CALGDGPSYLTLLGIPTDKLIF. Here the CDR3 DNA reads TGTGCTCTTGGGGACGGGCCTTCCTACCTTACTCTACTGGGGATCCCCACCGATAAACTCATCTTT.

This clone is categorized as large. Distinct nucleotide sequences in the sample also encode this CDR3. The chain joins TRDV3 to TRDJ1; the D gene could be TRDD2 or TRDD3 (6 bases each). This CDR3 has 14 residues. CDR1 is TVYSNPD, CDR2 GDNSRS, per germline (reference sequence). With 1 base removed from V and 2 bases from J, the gap between germline ends came to 14 bases. The CDR3 nucleotides read TGTGCCTTTAAGGGTCCTACTGGGACCGATAAACTCATCTTT. As protein: CAFKGPTGTDKLIF.

As to this clone: A far larger clone is off by one base, so a read error is likely. V gene TRDV2 combines with J gene TRDJ1; maybe TRDD3 (6 bases). V gave up 0 bases and J gave up 1 base, with 8 bases separating them. Germline-derived CDR1 and CDR2 are GEAIGNYY and EKD. There are 14 residues in the CDR3. This chain's CDR3 is CACDTVGGTDKLIF. CDR3 nucleotide sequence: TGTGCCTGTGACACCGTGGGGGGCACCGATAAACTCATCTTT.

In the case of this clone: With a much larger clone just one base away, this may be a read error. The rearrangement joins TRDV2 to TRDJ1, with D perhaps TRDD3 (6 bases). With 0 bases removed from V and 1 base from J, the gap between germline ends came to 17 bases. CDR1 is GEAIGNYY, CDR2 EKD, per germline. CDR3 length: 17 residues. The CDR3 is CACDTVEGDRCTDKLIF. CDR3 in DNA: TGTGCCTGTGACACCGTTGAGGGGGACCGGTGCACCGATAAACTCATCTTT.

The V gene is TRDV2, the J gene TRDJ3, with a weak D call TRDD3 (6 bases). The V end lost 0 bases, the J end lost 1 base, and 12 bases lay between the germline ends. CDR3 length: 18 residues. The germline gives CDR1 GEAIGNYY, CDR2 EKD. CDR3: CACDTVEGISWDTRQMFF. The CDR3 DNA follows: TGTGCCTGTGACACCGTTGAGGGGATTTCCTGGGACACCCGACAGATGTTTTTC.

A word on this clone: A far larger clone is off by one base, so a read error is likely. The chain couples TRDV2 to TRDJ1, with 8 bases that match TRDD3. Germline-derived CDR1 and CDR2 are GEAIGNYY and EKD. The CDR3 totals 15 residues. The trim removed 3 bases at V and 11 bases at J, leaving 16 bases unmatched. The CDR3 protein is CACDCVLGAPQELIF. CDR3 DNA sequence: TGTGCCTGTGACTGCGTACTGGGGGCCCCTCAAGAGCTCATCTTT.

On this clone: Since a much larger clone is just one base distant, this may be a read error. This chain joins TRDV3 and TRDJ2; TRDD3 matches 13 bases. There are 20 residues in the CDR3. The junction had 17 bases not matched to a gene; V was cut back by 0 bases and J by 4 bases. The germline V gene encodes CDR1 TVYSNPD and CDR2 GDNSRS (reference sequence). CDR3: CAFRGPLGDTGQGATAQLFF. CDR3 bases: TGTGCCTTTAGGGGGCCACTGGGGGATACGGGCCAAGGGGCGACAGCACAACTCTTCTTT.

This clone is classed as medium-sized. The chain has TRDV2 and TRDJ3, with D perhaps matching TRDD3 (6 bases). V lost 0 bases and J 0 bases, leaving 11 bases between the germline ends. The CDR3 runs to 18 residues. Germline CDR1 is GEAIGNYY and CDR2 is EKD. Written as DNA, the CDR3 is TGTGCCTGTGACACCTGGGGGTCTGGCTCCTGGGACACCCGACAGATGTTTTTC. This encodes CACDTWGSGSWDTRQMFF.

By its share, this clone is medium-sized (0.01 to 0.1%). Other DNA sequences in the same sample also yield this CDR3. The genes are TRDV2 and TRDJ3; 8 nucleotides line up with TRDD3. Trimming took 0 bases from V and 0 from J; bases not matched to a gene: 6. CDR1 and CDR2 (germline): GEAIGNYY, EKD. This CDR3 comprises 19 residues. The CDR3 DNA reads TGTGCCTGTGACACCGTACTGGGGGCCAGCTCCTGGGACACCCGACAGATGTTTTTC. It yields the protein CACDTVLGASSWDTRQMFF.

This clone turned up a few times. The genes are TRDV2 and TRDJ2; D call uncertain. V was clipped by 5 bases and J by 3 bases, with 15 bases between them. The CDR3 spans 15 residues. In germline, CDR1 is GEAIGNYY, CDR2 EKD. This CDR3 reads CACVSLRTLTAQLFF. The DNA for the CDR3 is TGTGCCTGTGTCAGCCTGAGGACCCTGACAGCACAACTCTTCTTT.

This clone was seen a handful of times. The CDR3 DNA is TGTGCCTGTGACACCGTTGTACTGGGGGACCTCTCCTGGGACACCCGACAGATGTTTTTC. Protein product: CACDTVVLGDLSWDTRQMFF. This chain links TRDV2 with TRDJ3; 9 nucleotides line up with TRDD3. The CDR3 runs to 20 residues. CDR1 and CDR2 from the germline V gene are GEAIGNYY and EKD. V shed 0 bases, J shed 0 bases, and the junction held 8 bases outside the gene matches.

This clone rates as medium-sized. A single base separates this from a much larger clone, so it may be a read error. Other DNA sequences from this sample encode an identical CDR3 as well. The J gene is TRDJ3, the V gene TRDV2; the match to TRDD3 covers 11 bases. The CDR3 length is 18 residues. V trimming: 3 bases; J trimming: 0 bases; junction bases outside the gene matches: 3. CDR1 and CDR2 from the germline V gene are GEAIGNYY and EKD. CDR3 loop: CACDLLGDSSWDTRQMFF. CDR3 in DNA: TGTGCCTGTGACCTACTGGGGGATAGCTCCTGGGACACCCGACAGATGTTTTTC.

Judged by abundance, this clone is medium-sized. J is TRDJ2 and V is TRDV2; 12 nucleotides align to TRDD3. CDR1 is GEAIGNYY and CDR2 is EKD in the germline V gene. After removal of 3 bases from V and 1 base from J, the junction contained 11 bases not matched to a gene. The length of the CDR3 is 19 residues. The CDR3 sequence is CACDPLYWGIQDLTAQLFF. The CDR3, as DNA: TGTGCCTGTGACCCACTATACTGGGGGATACAGGATTTGACAGCACAACTCTTCTTT.

As concerns this clone: A single base is all that separates this from a far larger clone, so a read error is likely. This CDR3 is also generated by other DNA sequences in the sample. The CDR3, as DNA: TGTGCCTGTGACTGGGGGAGCTCCTGGGACACCCGACAGATGTTCTTC. Protein sequence: CACDWGSSWDTRQMFF. The chain has TRDV2 and TRDJ3; 7 nucleotides match TRDD3. The CDR3 totals 16 residues. The germline gives CDR1 GEAIGNYY, CDR2 EKD.

This clone was observed a few times. The chain joins TRDV2 to TRDJ3, with 7 nucleotides matching TRDD3. The CDR3 spans 16 residues. Trimming took 3 bases from V and 0 from J; bases not matched to a gene: 1. CDR1 and CDR2 (germline): GEAIGNYY, EKD. CDR3 amino acids: CACDYWGSWDTRQMFF. The CDR3 DNA follows: TGTGCCTGTGACTACTGGGGCTCCTGGGACACCCGACAGATGTTTTTC.

Notes on this clone: One junction end does not reproduce the germline sequence, and a read error may be involved. Other nucleotide sequences in the sample specify the same CDR3. The chain employs TRDV2 and TRDJ3, with D possibly being TRDD3 (5 bases). The germline V gene encodes CDR1 GEAIGNYY and CDR2 EKD. The CDR3 totals 13 residues. CDR3 nucleotides: TGTGCCTGTGACTCCTGGGACACACGACAGATGTTTTTC. Translation gives CACDSWDTRQMFF.

This clone was seen a handful of times. The sample has other DNA sequences that encode this CDR3 too. The chain has TRDV2 and TRDJ3; 12 bases are shared with TRDD3. Germline loops: CDR1 GEAIGNYY, CDR2 EKD. The CDR3 spans 18 residues. The trim removed 1 base at V and 0 bases at J, leaving 0 bases unmatched. The CDR3 nucleotides are TGTGCCTGTGACACACTGGGGGATACCTCCTGGGACACCCGACAGATGTTTTTC. This translates into CACDTLGDTSWDTRQMFF.

This clone was found a few times. CDR3 in amino acids: CACDTAGGYGRTDKLIF. Written as DNA, the CDR3 is TGTGCCTGTGACACCGCCGGGGGATACGGGCGCACCGATAAACTCATCTTT. The J gene is TRDJ1, the V gene TRDV2, with 10 bases matching TRDD3. Germline CDR1 and CDR2: GEAIGNYY and EKD. The CDR3 extends over 17 amino acids. V was clipped by 0 bases and J by 1 base; unmatched bases: 7.